Listed below are T cell receptor beta chains from one sample, sequenced in a study of T cell repertoires in cytomegalovirus infection. No cognate antigen is known for these TCRs. TCRdb analysed the reads with MiXCR anew, one entry per CDR3 protein. The sample gives 55,000 to 70,000 distinct CDR3 sequences, more than 20% of which show up once; around 79% is in the top ten. Sample: PBMCs, sequenced either directly or after in vitro stimulation (not recorded which). The receptors shown here come from a human donor in good health (CMV status not recorded). Some clones in this sample may be carry-over from other donors' samples. Each CDR3 is given with its conserved first and last residue. A D gene is named only where the DNA matches it firmly. Clone size, where shown, is once, few, many, or a class for clones that have expanded.

d_call cdr3_length clone_size j_call v_call cdr3_aa cdr3_nt
TRBD1 14 - TRBJ1-5 TRBV6-4 CASSLDRGNQPQHF TGTGCCAGCAGCCTGGACAGGGGCAATCAGCCCCAGCATTTT
TRBD1 16 - TRBJ1-4 TRBV7-2 CASSLEIGQGAEKLFF TGTGCCAGCAGCTTAGAGATCGGACAGGGGGCAGAAAAACTGTTTTTT
- 16 - TRBJ2-1 TRBV15 CATSRRGERPYNEQFF TGTGCCACCAGCAGGAGGGGGGAGAGACCCTACAATGAGCAGTTCTTC
TRBD1 15 - TRBJ1-5 TRBV5-1 CASSLVGQGIQPQHF TGCGCCAGCAGCTTGGTGGGACAGGGGATCCAGCCCCAGCATTTT
- 14 many TRBJ2-7 TRBV7-2 CASSLELRVHEQYF TGTGCCAGCAGCTTAGAACTGAGGGTACACGAGCAGTACTTC
TRBD1 16 few TRBJ1-2 TRBV15 CATSRDLRGRDYGYTF TGTGCCACCAGCAGAGATCTGAGGGGGCGAGACTATGGCTACACCTTC
TRBD1 15 many TRBJ1-3 TRBV7-2 CASSDGTGAGNTIYF TGTGCCAGCAGCGATGGGACAGGGGCTGGAAACACCATATATTTT
TRBD1 15 many TRBJ1-6 TRBV7-2 CASRIVGQGDSPLHF TGTGCCAGCAGGATAGTGGGACAGGGAGATTCACCCCTCCACTTT
TRBD2 16 few TRBJ2-7 TRBV6-2/TRBV6-3 CASSLPWTSGRGEQYF TGTGCCAGCAGCCTACCTTGGACTAGCGGGAGGGGCGAGCAGTACTTC
- 18 - TRBJ2-2 TRBV19 CASTMLRNRESKTGELFF TGTGCCAGTACAATGCTAAGGAACAGGGAGTCGAAAACCGGGGAGCTGTTTTTT
- 13 few TRBJ2-7 TRBV6-2/TRBV6-3 CASSPSRRHEQYF TGTGCCAGCAGCCCGAGCCGACGACACGAGCAGTACTTC
- 13 few TRBJ2-3 TRBV20-1 CSARDRTGDTQYF TGCAGTGCTAGAGATAGGACTGGAGATACGCAGTATTTT
- 17 - TRBJ2-1 TRBV6-5 CASSYGSVRSTYNEQFF TGTGCCAGCAGTTATGGGTCGGTCCGATCCACCTACAATGAGCAGTTCTTC
- 15 few TRBJ1-1 TRBV20-1 CSARAPGRGYTEAFF TGCAGTGCTAGAGCCCCGGGCCGCGGGTACACTGAAGCTTTCTTT
TRBD1 15 - TRBJ1-6 TRBV2 CASSEGGAGGSPLHF TGTGCCAGCAGTGAGGGGGGCGCAGGGGGGTCACCCCTCCACTTT
TRBD2 15 - TRBJ2-7 TRBV12-3/TRBV12-4 CASSLLAGVQVEQYF TGTGCCAGCAGTTTACTAGCGGGAGTGCAGGTCGAGCAGTACTTC
- 11 - TRBJ1-5 TRBV7-9 CASSALGPQHF TGTGCCAGCAGCGCTTTGGGGCCCCAGCATTTT
TRBD1 15 many TRBJ1-1 TRBV7-2 CASSPRQGFGTEAFF TGTGCCAGCAGCCCCCGACAGGGATTCGGCACTGAAGCTTTCTTT
- 13 few TRBJ2-1 TRBV6-5 CASSQRVLTEQFF TGTGCCAGCAGTCAACGGGTCCTTACTGAGCAGTTCTTC
TRBD2 15 few TRBJ2-3 TRBV5-8 CASSAGTSETDTQYF TGTGCCAGCAGCGCCGGGACTAGCGAGACAGATACGCAGTATTTT
- 14 few TRBJ2-1 TRBV7-2 CASSTKRVHNEQFF TGTGCCAGCAGCACTAAAAGGGTTCACAATGAGCAGTTCTTC
TRBD2 15 - TRBJ2-1 TRBV27 CASSLAGGRYNEQFF TGTGCCAGCAGTTTAGCGGGAGGTAGATACAATGAGCAGTTCTTC
- 13 - TRBJ2-5 TRBV27 CASSSGIQETQYF TGTGCCAGCAGTTCAGGGATCCAAGAGACCCAGTACTTC
- 14 few TRBJ1-5 TRBV5-8 CASSLGGALSPQHF TGTGCCAGCAGCTTAGGCGGAGCCCTATCGCCCCAGCATTTT
TRBD2 16 - TRBJ2-3 TRBV7-2 CASSLVLAGGPDTQYF TGTGCCAGCAGCTTAGTTCTAGCGGGAGGCCCAGATACGCAGTATTTT
TRBD1 17 many TRBJ2-5 TRBV7-2 CASSLGRTGGRGETQYF TGTGCCAGCAGCTTAGGGAGGACAGGGGGCAGAGGGGAGACCCAGTACTTC
- 12 many TRBJ1-2 TRBV7-2 CASSRNGYGYTF TGTGCCAGCAGCCGGAACGGGTATGGCTACACCTTC
TRBD1 15 few TRBJ1-1 TRBV12-3/TRBV12-4 CASSRRGQGDVEAFF TGTGCCAGCAGCCGGAGGGGACAGGGGGATGTTGAAGCTTTCTTT
TRBD1 19 many TRBJ2-6 TRBV4-1 CASSLGSTGVDSGANVLTF TGCGCCAGCAGTCTCGGATCGACAGGGGTGGACTCTGGGGCCAACGTCCTGACTTTC
TRBD1 14 - TRBJ1-5 TRBV5-1 CAALGTASNQPQHF TGCGCCGCCTTGGGGACAGCTAGCAATCAGCCCCAGCATTTT
- 12 - TRBJ2-7 TRBV6-2/TRBV6-3 CASSPDNYEQYF TGTGCCAGCAGTCCAGACAACTACGAGCAGTACTTC
- 14 few TRBJ2-7 TRBV5-1 CASSLVAYSYEQYF TGCGCCAGCAGCTTGGTGGCGTATTCCTACGAGCAGTACTTC
TRBD1 14 few TRBJ2-3 TRBV9 CASSVVDRTDTQYF TGTGCCAGCAGCGTAGTGGACAGGACAGATACGCAGTATTTT
TRBD1 17 many TRBJ1-1 TRBV4-1 CASSHNPGQGMNTEAFF TGCGCCAGCAGCCATAACCCGGGACAGGGGATGAACACTGAAGCTTTCTTT
- 15 many TRBJ1-5 TRBV6-1 CASSGVQGLNQPQHF TGTGCCAGCAGTGGTGTACAGGGCCTAAATCAGCCCCAGCATTTT
- 11 few TRBJ2-7 TRBV20-1 CSAREQDEQYF TGCAGTGCTAGAGAACAGGACGAGCAGTACTTC
- 12 few TRBJ1-1 TRBV12-3/TRBV12-4 CASSFGGLEAFF TGTGCCAGCAGTTTTGGGGGGCTCGAAGCTTTCTTT
- 15 few TRBJ2-4 TRBV5-3 CARSYKTRPKNIQYF TGTGCCAGAAGCTACAAGACTAGGCCCAAAAACATTCAGTACTTC
TRBD1 15 - TRBJ1-1 TRBV5-6 CASSLRDSWGTEAFF TGTGCCAGCAGCCTTCGGGACAGTTGGGGCACTGAAGCTTTCTTT
- 14 - TRBJ1-1 TRBV11-3 CASSLELRATEAFF TGTGCCAGCAGCTTAGAGCTCCGGGCCACTGAAGCTTTCTTT
- 13 - TRBJ2-3 TRBV28 CASSLYGTDTQYF TGTGCCAGCAGTTTATACGGTACAGATACGCAGTATTTT
- 14 many TRBJ2-2 TRBV7-2 CASSLVGNTGELFF TGTGCCAGCAGCTTAGTTGGGAACACCGGGGAGCTGTTTTTT